These 10 T cell receptor beta chains share one sample of origin, sequenced in a study of blood T cell repertoires in COVID-19. Generated by immunoSEQ multiplex PCR, the TCRdb table keeps only in-frame clones and is missing some. The table records around 25,000 clones, 60% to 85% of them present only once. Specimen: peripheral blood. Receptors were obtained from a man older than 75 with active or convalescent COVID-19.

The chain couples TRBV19 to TRBJ1-5; 10 bases are shared with TRBD1. Germline values: CDR1 LNHDA, CDR2 SQIVND (reference sequence). The CDR3 has 17 amino acids. The J segment lost 0 bases and the V segment lost 5 bases, leaving 7 bases of the junction unmatched. The CDR3, as DNA: TGTGCCAGTAGTCCTCCCCGGACAGGGGGTAGCAATCAGCCCCAGCATTTT. As protein: CASSPPRTGGSNQPQHF.

The V gene is TRBV4-2, the J gene TRBJ2-2; TRBD2 might be the D (7 bases). Germline CDR1 and CDR2: LGHNA and YNFKEQ. Trimming stripped 4 bases from V and 5 bases from J, with 17 bases between. The CDR3 consists of 16 residues. Here the CDR3 reads CASSPMWGGATGELFF. Written as DNA, the CDR3 is TGTGCCAGCAGCCCTATGTGGGGGGGCGCAACCGGGGAGCTGTTTTTT.

This chain links TRBV5-6 with TRBJ1-5; D call uncertain. The CDR3 length is 15 residues. With 2 bases removed from V and 1 base from J, the gap between germline ends came to 10 bases. The germline gives CDR1 SGHDT, CDR2 YYEEEE. The CDR3 nucleotides read TGTGCCAGCAGCTTTGGCGGCCAAAGCAATCAGCCCCAGCATTTT. Protein sequence: CASSFGGQSNQPQHF.

The chain links TRBV3-1 (or the pseudogene TRBV3-2) to TRBJ2-7, with 7 nucleotides matching TRBD2. The V gene's germline CDR1 is LGHDT and CDR2 YNNKEL (reference sequence). The ends lost 0 bases at V and 4 bases at J; junction bases unmatched: 3. This CDR3 spans 14 amino acids. The CDR3 sequence: CASSQDGGGYEQYF. Written as DNA, the CDR3 is TGTGCCAGCAGCCAAGATGGGGGGGGGTACGAGCAGTACTTC.

The chain employs TRBV4-1 and TRBJ2-7; D is perhaps TRBD1 (6 bases). Deletions cut 0 bases from V and 7 bases from J, with 13 bases between. The CDR3 runs to 14 residues. Germline V gene lookup returns CDR1 MGHRA and CDR2 YSYEKL. CDR3 DNA: TGCGCCAGCAGCCAAGAGGGCAGGGGCGGAGAGCAGTACTTC. Encoded protein: CASSQEGRGGEQYF.

J is TRBJ1-5 and V is TRBV2, with D unclear. Per the germline V gene, CDR1 is SNHLY and CDR2 is FYNNEI. V was pared by 6 bases and J by 0 bases, with 9 bases between. This CDR3 contains 14 residues. In nucleotides, the CDR3 is TGTGCCAGCAGAATGGGCCTTAGCAATCAGCCCCAGCATTTT. Amino acids: CASRMGLSNQPQHF.

The chain has TRBV6-5 and TRBJ2-6; TRBD1 might be the D (6 bases). Looked up from germline, CDR1 is MNHEY and CDR2 is SVGAGI. V lost 7 bases and J 4 bases, leaving 8 bases between the germline ends. The CDR3 has 13 residues. Here the CDR3 DNA reads TGTGCCAGCATGGGGGCCGGGGCCAACGTCCTGACTTTC. Its translation is CASMGAGANVLTF.

This clone came up a few times. The chain combines TRBV5-6 with TRBJ1-1; 8 bases fit TRBD1. The CDR3 sequence is 16 residues long. The germline V gene has CDR1 SGHDT and CDR2 YYEEEE. J was trimmed by 5 bases and V by 0 bases; bases with no gene match: 9. The CDR3 DNA reads TGTGCCAGCAGCTTGGCCCTGGACAGGGCAAGAACTGAAGCTTTCTTT. Protein: CASSLALDRARTEAFF.

The genes are TRBV2 and TRBJ1-2, with 9 bases identical to TRBD1. This CDR3 contains 12 residues. CDR1 SNHLY and CDR2 FYNNEI come from the germline V gene. V was clipped by 8 bases and J by 10 bases; unmatched bases: 8. The CDR3 DNA is TGTGCCAGCGGGGACAGGGTTTATATCTACACCTTC. Amino acid sequence: CASGDRVYIYTF.

The chain links TRBV2 to TRBJ2-5, with D hard to call. CDR3 length: 16 amino acids. Germline CDR1 reads SNHLY; CDR2 reads FYNNEI. V shed 7 bases and J shed 4 bases, with 22 bases lying between them. The CDR3 nucleotides are TGTGCCAGCAACCGCCGCCTCCAGGCTTCCCCAGAGACCCAGTACTTC. It yields the protein CASNRRLQASPETQYF.